The subject of this entry is one T cell receptor beta chain. Profiling relied on immunoSEQ multiplex PCR, and the TCRdb table lists in-frame clones only, not all of them. The sample has over 350,000 clones, approximately 90% seen once. This sample was taken from a study of blood T cell repertoires in COVID-19. Trimming removed 3 bases from V and 2 bases from J, with 13 bases in between. CDR3 length equals 14 residues. Germline V gene lookup returns CDR1 DFQATT and CDR2 SNEGSKA (reference sequence). The chain combines TRBV20-1 with TRBJ1-1; no definite D call. The clonotype was recovered from a woman aged 25 to 39 with acute or convalescent COVID-19. The sample was peripheral blood. CDR3 protein: CSASMSFLNTEAFF. The CDR3 DNA reads as TGCAGTGCTAGTATGAGCTTCTTAAACACTGAAGCTTTCTTT.